The 23 T cell receptor beta chains below come from one sample, sequenced in a study of cytomegalovirus exposure and HLA in healthy donors. The PCR was carried out with 60 Vbeta primers and 13 Jbeta primers. The table came from immunoSEQ multiplex PCR; TCRdb's copy has only in-frame clones and leaves some out. The sample records about 130,000 clones, about 74% being singletons. The sequencing sample was made of PBMCs. These receptors were taken from a man younger than 35 in good health and CMV-seropositive.

CDR3 in DNA: TGTGCCAGCAGCTTAGAGGGGCCCAATAATTCACCCCTCCACTTT. Residues: CASSLEGPNNSPLHF. The chain uses TRBV7-9 and TRBJ1-6; tentative D call: TRBD1 (5 bases). Trimming removed 1 base from V and 5 bases from J, with 9 bases in between. CDR1 is SEHNR, CDR2 FQNEAQ, per germline (reference sequence). This CDR3 has 15 residues.

This clone was counted only a few times. The CDR3 DNA reads as TGTGCCTGGAGTGGGGGCTTAGGGAACACTGAAGCTTTCTTT. Protein: CAWSGGLGNTEAFF. The rearrangement links TRBV30 to TRBJ1-1, with D possibly matching TRBD1 (5 bases). V dropped 1 base and J dropped 1 base, with 10 bases sitting between them. The germline CDR1 and CDR2 sequences are GTSNPN and SVGIG (reference sequence). This CDR3 has 14 amino acids.

The chain carries TRBV6-5 and TRBJ1-2; 12 bases are a match to TRBD1. Germline assignment: CDR1 MNHEY and CDR2 SVGAGI. J lost 4 bases, V lost 6 bases, and 3 bases had no gene match. The CDR3 spans 14 residues. CDR3 coding DNA: TGTGCCAGCAGAGGGACAGGGGGCGTCTATGGCTACACCTTC. Translation gives CASRGTGGVYGYTF.

The J gene is TRBJ1-5, the V gene TRBV10-3, with TRBD1 matching 7 bases. V lost 8 bases to trimming and J lost 4 bases; unmatched junction nucleotides: 8. The CDR3 consists of 14 residues. Germline V lookup: CDR1 ENHRY, CDR2 SYGVKD. The CDR3 DNA sequence: TGTGCCATCGCTCCGACAGGGTCAAATCAGCCCCAGCATTTT. Translation: CAIAPTGSNQPQHF.

The chain links TRBV27 to TRBJ2-7; TRBD2 might be the D (6 bases). The CDR3 runs 18 residues. Germline values: CDR1 MNHEY, CDR2 SMNVEV (reference sequence). The V and J ends lost 0 bases and 0 bases respectively, with 18 bases between them. CDR3 DNA sequence: TGTGCCAGCAGTTTATCGTACCGGGAGCTATTTCCCTCCTACGAGCAGTACTTC. Amino acid sequence: CASSLSYRELFPSYEQYF.

Comment on this clone: Germline and junction disagree at one end, which may indicate a read error. The chain links TRBV30 to TRBJ2-1; TRBD2 matches at 9 bases. CDR1 is GTSNPN and CDR2 is SVGIG in the germline V gene (reference sequence). CDR3 length equals 15 residues. Here the CDR3 reads CACPPAGGNYNEQLF. The CDR3 DNA reads TGTGCCTGTCCTCCTGCGGGGGGGAATTACAATGAGCAGCTCTTC.

In its sample, this clone was seen a few times. This chain joins TRBV28 and TRBJ2-7, with a possible D match to TRBD1 (6 bases). The length of the CDR3 is 17 residues. Trimming shortened V by 2 bases and J by 0 bases, and 17 bases separated the two germline ends. Germline V gene data show CDR1 as MDHEN and CDR2 as SYDVKM. CDR3 DNA: TGTGCCAGCAGTTTAACCGGCGACAGGCGAAGCTCCTACGAGCAGTACTTC. The encoded protein is CASSLTGDRRSSYEQYF.

The rearrangement links TRBV7-3 to TRBJ2-7, with D maybe TRBD2 (5 bases). V lost 2 bases to trimming and J lost 7 bases, with 12 bases between them. From germline, CDR1 is SGHTA and CDR2 FQGTGA. The CDR3 length is 13 residues. The CDR3 spells CASSLEGFGEQYF. The CDR3 bases are TGTGCCAGCAGCTTAGAGGGATTTGGGGAGCAGTACTTC. The whole variable domain, remainder taken from reference TRBV7-3 and TRBJ2-7, is GAGVSQTPSNKVTEKGKYVELRCDPISGHTALYWYRQSLGQGPEFLIYFQGTGAADDSGLPNDRFFAVRPEGSVSTLKIQRTERGDSAVYLCASSLEGFGEQYFGPGTRLTVT.

This sequence joins TRBV5-1 and TRBJ1-1; D may be TRBD1 (5 bases). Trimming took off 7 bases at V and 8 bases at J, with 21 bases between the two ends. This CDR3 has 14 residues. From germline, CDR1 is SGHRS and CDR2 YFSETQ. The CDR3 sequence: CASLIGTGVSEAFF. The CDR3 DNA reads as TGCGCCAGCCTGATAGGGACGGGGGTTTCCGAAGCTTTCTTT.

The chain recombines TRBV15 with TRBJ1-3, with 9 positions matching TRBD1. The CDR3 length is 15 residues. Germline values: CDR1 LNHNV, CDR2 YYDKDF (reference sequence). Trimming removed 4 bases from V and 4 bases from J; junction bases left unmatched: 5. The CDR3 region is CATSTGTGPGNTIYF. In nucleotides, the CDR3 is TGTGCCACCAGCACAGGGACAGGGCCCGGAAACACCATATATTTT.

This clone was seen only a few times. The identical CDR3 is also encoded by other nucleotide sequences in the sample. The rearrangement links TRBV9 to TRBJ2-1, with TRBD2 identical over 11 bases. Germline CDR1 reads SGDLS; CDR2 reads YYNGEE. J gave up 9 bases and V 0 bases, and 5 bases lay outside the gene matches. This CDR3 is 15 amino acids long. The CDR3 sequence is CASSVVAGGPGEQFF. DNA for the CDR3: TGTGCCAGCAGCGTAGTAGCGGGAGGGCCGGGTGAGCAGTTCTTC.

This rearrangement joins TRBV7-6 to TRBJ2-1, with 9 bases identical to TRBD2. CDR1 and CDR2 (germline): SGHVS, FNYEAQ. This CDR3 has 16 residues. V gave up 5 bases and J gave up 7 bases; unmatched junction bases: 12. Here the CDR3 DNA reads TGTGCCAGCAGCAACGCGGGGGGGCCAATTGGGAATGAGCAGTTCTTC. Protein sequence: CASSNAGGPIGNEQFF.

This clone was seen once. V and J are TRBV28 and TRBJ1-5, with D possibly TRBD1 on 6 matching bases. V lost 4 bases and J lost 2, with 9 bases in between. This CDR3 is built from 14 residues. Looked up from germline, CDR1 is MDHEN and CDR2 is SYDVKM. In nucleotides, the CDR3 is TGTGCCAGCAGTTCTCCAGGGGGCAATCAGCCCCAGCATTTT. Translation: CASSSPGGNQPQHF.

This chain connects TRBV10-3 to TRBJ2-2; 14 bases agree with TRBD2. The CDR3 totals 16 residues. Looked up from germline, CDR1 is ENHRY and CDR2 is SYGVKD. J gave up 7 bases and V 6 bases, and 7 bases lay outside the gene matches. CDR3 amino acids: CAIREGTSGSDGELFF. The CDR3 nucleotides are TGTGCCATCAGGGAAGGGACTAGCGGGAGTGACGGGGAGCTGTTTTTT.

This sequence joins TRBV10-3 and TRBJ2-7, with D possibly matching TRBD1 (6 bases). CDR1 and CDR2 (germline): ENHRY, SYGVKD. The CDR3 runs to 13 residues. Trimming cost V 3 bases and J 2 bases, with 8 bases left between them. CDR3 nucleotides: TGTGCCATCAGTGAACAGGGCCCCTACGAGCAGTACTTC. Translated: CAISEQGPYEQYF.

The chain links TRBV2 to TRBJ2-3; 8 bases map to TRBD2. The CDR3 is 14 residues long. Trimming at V came to 10 bases and at J to 1 base, leaving 7 bases not matched to a gene. Germline assignment: CDR1 SNHLY and CDR2 FYNNEI. CDR3 in amino acids: CATPGGARTDTQYF. The CDR3 DNA sequence: TGTGCCACCCCGGGGGGGGCTCGCACAGATACGCAGTATTTT.

Only a few counts were recorded for this clone. V is TRBV7-9 and J is TRBJ2-3, with 7 bases identical to TRBD1. This CDR3 is 16 amino acids long. Trimming removed 5 bases from V and 0 bases from J; junction bases left unmatched: 8. Per germline, CDR1 SEHNR and CDR2 FQNEAQ (reference sequence). CDR3 sequence: CASSPSGTVSTDTQYF. For the CDR3, the DNA is TGTGCCAGCAGCCCTTCCGGGACAGTTAGCACAGATACGCAGTATTTT.

V is TRBV11-2 and J is TRBJ1-1, with a tentative D call TRBD1 (5 bases). The CDR3 spans 15 residues. V lost 3 bases and J lost 0, with 11 bases in between. CDR1 is SGHAT and CDR2 is FQNNGV in the germline V gene. The CDR3 nucleotides read TGTGCCAGCAGCTTTGGTTGGGGCATGAACACTGAAGCTTTCTTT. Encoded protein: CASSFGWGMNTEAFF.

V is TRBV20-1 and J is TRBJ1-2; D is ambiguous. Germline CDR1 reads DFQATT; CDR2 reads SNEGSKA (reference sequence). Trimming took 5 bases from V and 9 from J, leaving 13 bases between them. The length of the CDR3 is 11 residues. CDR3: CSASNAGRYTF. CDR3 nucleotides: TGCAGTGCTTCTAACGCTGGGCGCTACACCTTC.

This clone was seen only once. The rearrangement joins TRBV11-2 to TRBJ1-1, with a tentative D call TRBD1 (6 bases). V was trimmed by 3 bases and J by 1 base, leaving 12 bases between them. From germline, CDR1 is SGHAT and CDR2 FQNNGV. CDR3 length: 15 residues. CDR3 protein: CASSFDRLKNTEAFF. CDR3 nucleotide sequence: TGTGCCAGCAGCTTCGACAGGTTGAAGAACACTGAAGCTTTCTTT.

V is TRBV9 and J is TRBJ2-3; 8 bases map to TRBD1. This CDR3 is 13 amino acids long. V gave up 9 bases and J gave up 2 bases; unmatched junction bases: 5. Germline lookup yields CDR1 SGDLS and CDR2 YYNGEE. The CDR3 nucleotides read TGTGCCACCGGACAGGGTGCCACAGATACGCAGTATTTT. Translating it yields CATGQGATDTQYF. Filled out from reference TRBV9 and TRBJ2-3, the complete variable domain reads DSGVTQTPKHLITATGQRVTLRCSPRSGDLSVYWYQQSLDQGLQFLIQYYNGEERAKGNILERFSAQQFPDLHSELNLSSLELGDSALYFCATGQGATDTQYFGPGTRLTVL.

The rearrangement links TRBV19 to TRBJ1-4; D is unresolved. CDR3 length: 14 residues. V lost 3 bases and J lost 8, with 13 bases in between. CDR1 is LNHDA and CDR2 is SQIVND in the germline V gene (reference sequence). The CDR3 is CASSIGSDREKLFF. The CDR3 DNA sequence: TGTGCCAGTAGTATTGGGAGCGACCGGGAAAAACTGTTTTTT.

This chain connects TRBV28 to TRBJ2-7, with 10 nucleotides matching TRBD2. Germline loops: CDR1 MDHEN, CDR2 SYDVKM. The trim removed 4 bases at V and 0 bases at J, leaving 3 bases unmatched. The CDR3 contains 15 residues. The CDR3 DNA reads as TGTGCCAGCAGTTCCGGACTAGCGGACTCCTACGAGCAGTACTTC. Its translation is CASSSGLADSYEQYF.